Listed here is a single T cell receptor beta chain. Its antigen is unidentified. Germline V gene lookup returns CDR1 SGHNT and CDR2 YYREEE (reference sequence). The CDR3 is made up of 16 amino acids. After removal of 4 bases from V and 0 bases from J, the junction contained 5 bases not matched to a gene. This entry comes from a study of cytomegalovirus exposure and HLA in healthy donors. Study results and limitations: Cytomegalovirus association was listed for roughly 160 TCR beta chains.

The table came from immunoSEQ multiplex PCR; TCRdb's copy has only in-frame clones and leaves some out. The data show around 60,000 clones, 90% to 96% seen once. The source is a woman aged 18-29 years in good health and CMV-seronegative. The chain combines TRBV5-4 with TRBJ2-2; 8 bases are a match to TRBD1. Source material: PBMCs. DNA of the CDR3: TGTGCCAGCAGCCTCCGACAGGGGCCGAACACCGGGGAGCTGTTTTTT. Translating gives CASSLRQGPNTGELFF.